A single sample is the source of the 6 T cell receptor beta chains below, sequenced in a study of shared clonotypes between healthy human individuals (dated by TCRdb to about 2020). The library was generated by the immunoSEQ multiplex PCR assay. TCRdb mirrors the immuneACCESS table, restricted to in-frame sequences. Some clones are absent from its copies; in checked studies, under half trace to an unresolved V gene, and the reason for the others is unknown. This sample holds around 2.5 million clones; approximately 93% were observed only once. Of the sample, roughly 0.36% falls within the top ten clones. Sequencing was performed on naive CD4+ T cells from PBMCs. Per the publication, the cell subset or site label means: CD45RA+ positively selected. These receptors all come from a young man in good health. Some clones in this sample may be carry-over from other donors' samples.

The CDR3 DNA sequence: TGTGCCAGCAGCCCTCCCGCCCGTTATAGCAATCAGCCCCAGCATTTT. As protein: CASSPPARYSNQPQHF. The chain carries TRBV5-8 and TRBJ1-5; D unclear. The germline V gene has CDR1 SGHTS and CDR2 YDEGEE. The CDR3 totals 16 residues. Deletions cut 4 bases from V and 0 bases from J, with 14 bases between.

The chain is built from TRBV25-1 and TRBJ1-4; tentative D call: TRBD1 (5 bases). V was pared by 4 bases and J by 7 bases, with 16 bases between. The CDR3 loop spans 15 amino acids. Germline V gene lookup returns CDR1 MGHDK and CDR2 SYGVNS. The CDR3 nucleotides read TGTGCCAGCAGTGGCCTGGGGGGGGTGGTTGAAAAACTGTTTTTT. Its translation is CASSGLGGVVEKLFF.

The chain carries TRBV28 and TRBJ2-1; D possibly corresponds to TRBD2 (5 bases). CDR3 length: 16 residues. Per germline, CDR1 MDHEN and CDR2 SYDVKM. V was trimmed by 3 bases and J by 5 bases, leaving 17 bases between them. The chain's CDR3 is CASSFWTEEEDNEQFF. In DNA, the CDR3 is TGTGCCAGCAGTTTCTGGACGGAGGAGGAGGACAATGAGCAGTTCTTC. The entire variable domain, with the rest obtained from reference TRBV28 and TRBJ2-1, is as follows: DVKVTQSSRYLVKRTGEKVFLECVQDMDHENMFWYRQDPGLGLRLIYFSYDVKMKEKGDIPEGYSVSREKKERFSLILESASTNQTSMYLCASSFWTEEEDNEQFFGPGTRLTVL.

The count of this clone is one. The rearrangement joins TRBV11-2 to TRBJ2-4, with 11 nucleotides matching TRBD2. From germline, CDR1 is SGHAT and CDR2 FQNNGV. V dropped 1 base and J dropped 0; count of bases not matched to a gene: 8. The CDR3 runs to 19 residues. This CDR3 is CASSLGLAGGPLAKNIQYF. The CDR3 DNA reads TGTGCCAGCAGCTTAGGGCTAGCGGGAGGACCTCTAGCCAAAAACATTCAGTACTTC.

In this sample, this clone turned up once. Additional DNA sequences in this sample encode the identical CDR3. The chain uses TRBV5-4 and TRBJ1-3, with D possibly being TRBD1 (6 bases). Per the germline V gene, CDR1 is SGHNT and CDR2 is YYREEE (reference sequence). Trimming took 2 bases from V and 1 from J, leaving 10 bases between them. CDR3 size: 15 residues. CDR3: CASSFGGASGNTIYF. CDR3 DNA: TGTGCCAGCAGCTTTGGGGGGGCGTCTGGAAACACCATATATTTT. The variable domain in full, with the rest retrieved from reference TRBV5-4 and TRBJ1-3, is ETGVTQSPTHLIKTRGQQVTLRCSSQSGHNTVSWYQQALGQGPQFIFQYYREEENGRGNFPPRFSGLQFPNYSSELNVNALELDDSALYLCASSFGGASGNTIYFGEGSWLTVV.

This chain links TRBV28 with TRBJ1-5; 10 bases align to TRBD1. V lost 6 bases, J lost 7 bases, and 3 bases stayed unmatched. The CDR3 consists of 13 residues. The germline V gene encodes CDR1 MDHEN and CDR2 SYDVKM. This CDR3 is CASRGQGSQPQHF. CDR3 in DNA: TGTGCCAGCAGGGGACAGGGGTCCCAGCCCCAGCATTTT.